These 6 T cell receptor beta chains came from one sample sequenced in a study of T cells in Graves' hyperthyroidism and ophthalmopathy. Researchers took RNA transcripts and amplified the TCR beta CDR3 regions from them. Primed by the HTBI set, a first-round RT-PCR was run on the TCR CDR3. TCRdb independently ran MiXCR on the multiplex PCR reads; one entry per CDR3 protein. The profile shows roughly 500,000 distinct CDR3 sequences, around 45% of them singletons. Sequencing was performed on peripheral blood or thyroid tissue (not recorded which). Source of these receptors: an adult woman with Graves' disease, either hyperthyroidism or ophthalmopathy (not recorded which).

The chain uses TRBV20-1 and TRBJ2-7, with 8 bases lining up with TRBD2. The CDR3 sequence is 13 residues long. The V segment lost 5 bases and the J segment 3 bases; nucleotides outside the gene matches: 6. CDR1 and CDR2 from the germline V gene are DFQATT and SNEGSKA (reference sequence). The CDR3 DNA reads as TGCAGTGCTGCCGGGAGGGCCAGCTACGAGCAGTACTTC. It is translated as CSAAGRASYEQYF.

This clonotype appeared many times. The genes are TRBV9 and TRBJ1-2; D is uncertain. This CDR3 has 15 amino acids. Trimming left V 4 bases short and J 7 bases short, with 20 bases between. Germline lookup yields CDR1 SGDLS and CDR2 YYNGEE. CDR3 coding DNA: TGTGCCAGCAGCCCCCCGGTGGGGAGGGTTGGTGGCTACACCTTC. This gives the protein CASSPPVGRVGGYTF.

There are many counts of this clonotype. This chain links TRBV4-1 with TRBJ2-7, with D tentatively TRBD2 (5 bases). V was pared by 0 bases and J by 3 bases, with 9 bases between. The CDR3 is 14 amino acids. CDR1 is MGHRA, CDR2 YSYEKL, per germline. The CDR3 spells CASSQDGLSYEQYF. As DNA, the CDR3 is TGCGCCAGCAGCCAAGACGGACTTAGCTACGAGCAGTACTTC.

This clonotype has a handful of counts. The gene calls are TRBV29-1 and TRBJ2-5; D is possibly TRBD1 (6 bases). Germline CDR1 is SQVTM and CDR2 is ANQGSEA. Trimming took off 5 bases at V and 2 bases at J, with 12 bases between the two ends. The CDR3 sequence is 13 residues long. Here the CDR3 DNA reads TGCAGCGTTCCGAGGACAGTTCAAGAGACCCAGTACTTC. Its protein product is CSVPRTVQETQYF.

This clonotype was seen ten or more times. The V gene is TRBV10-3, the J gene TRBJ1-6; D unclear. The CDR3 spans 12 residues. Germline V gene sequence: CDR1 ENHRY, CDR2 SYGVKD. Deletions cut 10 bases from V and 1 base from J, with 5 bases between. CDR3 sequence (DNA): TGTGCCACCTCGTCCTATAATTCACCCCTCCACTTT. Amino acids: CATSSYNSPLHF.

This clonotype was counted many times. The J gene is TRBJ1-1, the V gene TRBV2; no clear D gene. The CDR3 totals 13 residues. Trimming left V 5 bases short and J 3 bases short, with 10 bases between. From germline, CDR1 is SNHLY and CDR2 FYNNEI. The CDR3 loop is CASSPFMDTEAFF. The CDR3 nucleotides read TGTGCCAGCAGTCCCTTTATGGACACTGAAGCTTTCTTT.